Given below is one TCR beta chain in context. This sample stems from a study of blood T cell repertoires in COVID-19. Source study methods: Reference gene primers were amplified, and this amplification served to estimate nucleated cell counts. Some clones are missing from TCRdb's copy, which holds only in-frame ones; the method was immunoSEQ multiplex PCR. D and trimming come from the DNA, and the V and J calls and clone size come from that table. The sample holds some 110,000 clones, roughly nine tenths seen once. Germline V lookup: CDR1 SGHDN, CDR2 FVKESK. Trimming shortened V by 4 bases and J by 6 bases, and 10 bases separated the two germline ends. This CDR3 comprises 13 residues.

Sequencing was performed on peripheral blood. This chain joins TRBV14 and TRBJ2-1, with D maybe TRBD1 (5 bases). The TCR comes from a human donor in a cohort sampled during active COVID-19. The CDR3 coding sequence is TGTGCCAGCAGCCCGAATAGGGGCAATGAGCAGTTCTTC. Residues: CASSPNRGNEQFF.